In its sample, the clone carrying this T cell receptor beta chain was seen once. The antigen is not known. One end of the junction varies from germline; a read error may be responsible. This specimen belongs to a study of glioma-infiltrating T cells. Study-wide results and limits: CDR3 overlap between tissue and blood was very small. Gliomas, especially low-grade, showed above-expected tissue-blood divergence; non-neoplastic patients showed below.

This CDR3 is 15 amino acids long. Germline V lookup: CDR1 LNHNV, CDR2 YYDKDF (reference sequence). The iRepertoire nested amplicon-rescue multiplex PCR amplified TCR alpha and beta CDR3s from RNA. For one-step reverse transcription and amplification, 100-400 ng of tissue mRNA or PBMC total RNA was used. From the multiplex PCR reads, TCRdb called clonotypes with MiXCR, one entry per CDR3 protein. This sample carries 150,000 or so distinct CDR3 sequences, about 39% of them seen once, and the ten largest clones take around 18%. The rearrangement uses TRBV15 and TRBJ2-2; D is unresolved. The clonotype comes from a human donor with low-grade glioma or glioblastoma, undergoing nonglioma brain surgery, or in good health (not recorded which). The sample taken for sequencing was glioma tissue, nonneoplastic brain tissue, or PBMCs (not recorded which). The CDR3 coding sequence is TGTGCCACCAGCAGAGTCCGGAAACACACAGGGGAGCTGTTTTTT. The encoded protein is CATSRVRKHTGELFF.